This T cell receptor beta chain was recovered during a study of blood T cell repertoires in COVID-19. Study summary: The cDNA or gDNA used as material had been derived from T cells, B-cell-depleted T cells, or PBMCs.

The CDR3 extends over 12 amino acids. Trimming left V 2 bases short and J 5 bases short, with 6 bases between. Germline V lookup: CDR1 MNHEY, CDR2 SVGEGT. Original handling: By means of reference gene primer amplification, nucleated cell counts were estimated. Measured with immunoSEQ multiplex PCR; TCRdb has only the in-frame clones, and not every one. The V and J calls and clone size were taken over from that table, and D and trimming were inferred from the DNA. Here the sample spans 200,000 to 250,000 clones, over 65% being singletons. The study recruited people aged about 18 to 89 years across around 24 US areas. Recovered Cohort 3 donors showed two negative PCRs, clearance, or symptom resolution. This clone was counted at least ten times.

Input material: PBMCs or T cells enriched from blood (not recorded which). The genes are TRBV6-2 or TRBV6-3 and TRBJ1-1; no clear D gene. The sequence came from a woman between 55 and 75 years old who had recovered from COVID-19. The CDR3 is CASSYQITEAFF. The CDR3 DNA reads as TGTGCCAGCAGTTACCAGATAACTGAAGCTTTCTTT.